This T cell receptor (beta chain) was found in a study of shared clonotypes between healthy human individuals (dated by TCRdb to the early 2020s). Notes on the research overall: A couple of women and a few men aged 18 to 49 years were included in the cohort. Libraries were prepared and TCR repertoires were sequenced by different laboratories using diverse techniques, in order to increase sequencing depth and limit assay-specific biases. Leukapheresis yielded between about 0.85 and 9 billion PBMCs per donor. For each donor, CD4 naive and CD4 memory were each given three plates, CD8 naive was given two plates, and CD8 memory was given one plate. To estimate repertoire size and how much clonotypes are shared between individuals, the study performed deep sequencing of blood TCR repertoires from a few healthy adults.

Reading from cysteine to phenylalanine, the CDR3 counts 14 amino acids. Of all the DNA, just the CDR3 is kept, 42 bases in frame from base 1. V and J are truncated by 8 bases and 0 bases respectively, leaving an intervening sequence of 10 bases. According to the germline V gene, CDR1 reads MDHEN and CDR2 reads SYDVKM. The donors were healthy, HIV-negative adults who had no recently reported acute infections or vaccinations. All donors were Caucasian adults living in Nashville, Tennessee, USA. Magnetic negative selection was used to enrich CD4+ T cells, after which naive cells were positively selected on CD45RA and the negative fraction became the memory subset. Blood was obtained by leukapheresis, after which PBMCs were separated by Ficoll-Histopaque density gradient centrifugation and cryopreserved in liquid nitrogen vapor phase. Purity and quantity of every magnetically sorted T cell population were checked by analytical flow cytometry. Each sorted fraction had its genomic DNA isolated and then quantified by UV absorbance on a Nanodrop 2000c.

Using the deep immunoSEQ assay, multiplex PCR amplified TCR CDR3 regions from genomic DNA. Extracted genomic DNA from each cell subset was spread evenly across all wells of several immunoSEQ 96-well plates, with each plate serving as a replicate. Each replicate PCR for sorted subsets received roughly 200 ng genomic DNA, equal to about 30,000 T cell genomes. Purified libraries were measured with a Qubit 3.0 fluorometer, size-checked on a Bioanalyzer 2100, and measured again with the KAPA Library Quantification kit. Every immunoSEQ 96-well plate was sequenced on a dedicated single-read 150-cycle Illumina NextSeq 550 flow cell. The authors' pipeline ran thus. Because the immunoSEQ output held only junctional sequences and lacked quality scores, the filtering could not match the filtering applied to full-length reads. Sequences were annotated with PyIR, a Python wrapper for IgBLAST v1.9, and V/J genes and CDR3 were assigned using IMGT germline references. Any read was removed if the V/J assignment was weak (E-value above 1e-6), the CDR3 was missing, or the read contained stop codons, out-of-frame junctions, or ambiguous translated residues. V3J clonotypes were defined as sequences sharing an identical inferred V gene, J gene, and CDR3 amino acid sequence. Percentage overlap between repertoires was calculated by dividing the number of shared unique clonotypes by the size of the smaller repertoire. RTK rarefaction, the Chao1 estimator, and Recon v2.1 estimates of unobserved clonotypes were used to assess repertoire richness. Generation probabilities for all TCRbeta clonotypes obtained by the gDNA method from a handful of donors were computed using OLGA. TCRdb's version of the immuneACCESS table is confined to in-frame rearrangements and falls short of the full clone set. An unresolved V gene accounts for under half of the shortfall where checked; the remainder is of unknown origin. V and J calls and clone size are copied from that table; D and trimming were computed from the DNA. The sample profile shows a few million clones; less than 95% of them were found once. The top ten hold around 0.35% of the sample.

Remarks on this clone: The antigen this receptor binds is unknown. No base quality information exists; no much larger clone differs at one position.

The research as a whole found: Compared with non-shared clonotypes, clonotypes shared by all four sorted-subset donors had higher generation probabilities. Pairwise subsampling indicated that sequencing depth was expected to affect the degree of clonotype sharing among donors. About 5% of naive CD4, around 3.5% of naive CD8, around 2.3% of memory CD4, and 0.35% to 0.4% of memory CD8 clonotypes were shared across several donors. Sampling was restricted to blood, and TCR repertoires in tissues likely differ from the TCR repertoires found in blood. Larger estimated clonotype richness was generally found for naive subsets than for memory subsets. Because the study included only a small number of donors, the genetic and exposure-history diversity represented was limited. Incomplete sequencing was indicated by rarefaction of sorted-subset datasets, despite the large sequencing depth.

Sequencing was done on a sample of naive CD4+ T cells from PBMCs. In the paper's terms, the cell subset or site label means: CD45RA+ positively selected. This receptor was taken from a young man in good health. Some clones in this sample may be carry-over from other donors' samples. The sequence joins TRBV28 to TRBJ2-2; the D gene is unclear. This receptor has the CDR3 CASFLTANTGELFF. The nucleotide sequence reads as follows: TGTGCCAGCTTCCTCACAGCGAACACCGGGGAGCTGTTTTTT.